A selection of T cell receptor beta chains follows, all from one sample in a study of blood T cell repertoires in COVID-19. Produced via immunoSEQ multiplex PCR; TCRdb's table is partial and in-frame only. The sample consists of more than 95,000 clones, 75% to 90% of them appearing once. Sequenced material: peripheral blood. The source of these receptors is a human donor in a cohort sampled during active COVID-19. Both conserved end residues are part of each CDR3. D genes are given only for firm matches. Size tells how often a clone was seen (once, few, many) or the class of an expanded clone, and some rows leave it out.

J,size,V,D,DNA,CDR3
TRBJ2-3,NA,TRBV6-2/TRBV6-3,TRBD2,TGTGCCAGCAGTTACCCTAGCGGGCCCCCCGGAGATACGCAGTATTTT,CASSYPSGPPGDTQYF
TRBJ1-1,NA,TRBV5-1,NA,TGCGCCAGCATGTCTCTAGCGAACACTGAAGCTTTCTTT,CASMSLANTEAFF
TRBJ2-1,NA,TRBV20-1,NA,TGCAGTGCATCACTAGCCAATGAGCAGTTCTTC,CSASLANEQFF
TRBJ1-2,NA,TRBV27,NA,TGTGCCAGCAGTACCTCGTCGGGGGTGTTTACCTATGGCTACACCTTC,CASSTSSGVFTYGYTF
TRBJ1-2,once,TRBV6-4,NA,TGTGCCAGCAGTAGTGACGTTGGGACTCGCTACACCTTC,CASSSDVGTRYTF
TRBJ2-5,NA,TRBV5-1,NA,TGCGCCAGCAGCCCCCCCGGGAGCTGGCAAGAGACCCAGTACTTC,CASSPPGSWQETQYF
TRBJ2-7,few,TRBV7-8,TRBD1,TGTGCCAGCAGCCGGGACAGCCAGGAACTGTACGAGCAGTACTTC,CASSRDSQELYEQYF
TRBJ2-2,once,TRBV30,NA,TGTGCCTGGAGTGCCGACCCGAGGGACACCGGGGAGCTGTTTTTT,CAWSADPRDTGELFF
TRBJ2-3,NA,TRBV5-1,NA,TGCGCCAGCAGCTTCGGACAAGTCCCAGATACGCAGTATTTT,CASSFGQVPDTQYF
TRBJ2-7,once,TRBV25-1,NA,TGTGCCAGCAGTATGGACAGCTACGAGCAGTACTTC,CASSMDSYEQYF
TRBJ2-7,few,TRBV5-1,TRBD1,TGCGCCAGCAGCTTGTTTGGGACAGGGAGCTACGAGCAGTACTTC,CASSLFGTGSYEQYF
TRBJ2-3,NA,TRBV15,NA,TGTGCCACCAGCACCCCTAACCGAGCAGATACGCAGTATTTT,CATSTPNRADTQYF
TRBJ1-1,few,TRBV24-1,NA,TGTGCCACCCGTTTAGACAAGAACACTGAAGCTTTCTTT,CATRLDKNTEAFF
TRBJ2-2,NA,TRBV6-5,TRBD1,TGTGCCACTACGACAGGGAAGTTGAACACCGGGGAGCTGTTTTTT,CATTTGKLNTGELFF
TRBJ2-5,NA,TRBV7-2,TRBD2,TGTGCCAGCAGCTTAGCGGTGACTAGCGTGGAGACCCAGTACTTC,CASSLAVTSVETQYF
TRBJ1-5,NA,TRBV29-1,NA,TGCAGCGTGCAGGGTCCTGGCAATCAGCCCCAGCATTTT,CSVQGPGNQPQHF
TRBJ2-1,NA,TRBV7-6,NA,TGTGCCAGCAGCCGTCAGGGTTTGTCCTACAATGAGCAGTTCTTC,CASSRQGLSYNEQFF
TRBJ2-3,NA,TRBV21-1,NA,TGTGCCAGCAGCAAGGCTAGCGGGGGGGCCATGAGCACAGATACGCAGTATTTT,CASSKASGGAMSTDTQYF
TRBJ2-1,NA,TRBV7-2,TRBD2,TGTGCCAGCAGCTTAGACTGGCGGGGGGACTACAATGAGCAGTTCTTC,CASSLDWRGDYNEQFF
TRBJ2-4,NA,TRBV6-6,NA,TGTGCCAGCAGTCTCAGCCCTAGAAATTCGGGGACCAAAAACATTCAGTACTTC,CASSLSPRNSGTKNIQYF
TRBJ1-2,NA,TRBV21-1,NA,TGTGCCAGCAGCTTCGTCCGGGACAGGGATGGCTACACCTTC,CASSFVRDRDGYTF
TRBJ1-3,NA,TRBV11-2,TRBD1,TGTGCCAGCAGCTCGCCGGACAGGGTGGGAAACACCATATATTTT,CASSSPDRVGNTIYF
TRBJ2-1,NA,TRBV4-1,TRBD1,TGCGCCAGCAGCCAAGATGGAAATGGACAGGGGGCGGGATATGATGAGCAGTTCTTC,CASSQDGNGQGAGYDEQFF
TRBJ1-2,NA,TRBV6-5,TRBD1,TGTGCCAGCAGATCCGGGACAGGGTACTATGGCTACACCTTC,CASRSGTGYYGYTF
TRBJ2-2,NA,TRBV28,TRBD2,TGTGCCAGCCTTCGGACTAGCGGGCTTACCGGGGAGCTGTTTTTT,CASLRTSGLTGELFF